This T cell receptor beta chain emerged from a study of pediatric ulcerative colitis (dated by TCRdb to about 2019). A note on the overall study: Fewer than 10 ulcerative colitis patients had pancolitis and two had left-sided colitis, with histology consistent with ulcerative colitis in all. From roughly 9 newly diagnosed, treatment-naive pediatric ulcerative colitis patients and four non-IBD control children, paired blood and rectal samples were collected. By Pediatric Ulcerative Colitis Activity Index, two patients had mild disease, four had moderate disease and three had acute severe colitis.

With respect to this clone: Its antigen is currently not known. Base qualities are not at hand, and no much larger clone is one base apart.

Through the immunoSEQ TRB Survey service, multiplex V and J primers were used to amplify rearranged CDR3 beta regions from genomic DNA. To keep depth equal across samples, survey-level sequencing depth of up to 500,000 reads per sample was applied. Libraries were purified and pooled, and sequencing was performed on Illumina technology. The paper's data handling went like this. immunoSEQ online tools were used for productive clonality, sample overlap, pairwise scatters, CDR3 beta length, V/D/J gene usage and productiveness. Calculated diversity was defined as the number of unique rearrangements divided by total templates times 100, and Shannon and Simpson indices were additionally computed. Z-score normalized data were analyzed by principal component analysis with the R prcomp function and the ggbiplot package. Blood-rectal clonal overlap within each subject was quantified with Morisita's index. TCRdb mirrors the immuneACCESS table, restricted to in-frame sequences. Some clones are absent from its copies; in checked studies, under half trace to an unresolved V gene, and the reason for the others is unknown. V, J and clone size are taken as reported in that table, and D and trimming were inferred from the DNA itself. This sample holds about 64,000 clones; approximately 87% were observed only once. 3% to 4.5% of the sample goes to the ten largest clones.

The V and J ends are trimmed by 3 bases and 6 bases, leaving 14 bases between them. From cysteine to phenylalanine, the CDR3 is 14 amino acids long. Here the CDR3 DNA is all that survives: 42 bases in frame from base 1. CDR1 and CDR2 are read off the germline V gene (reference sequence) as GTSNPN and SVGIG. Before the diagnostic colonoscopy, none of the ulcerative colitis patients had been given any immunosuppressive medication. A blood sample was obtained concurrently with the colonoscopy. The Wizard kit (Promega) was used to extract genomic DNA from the blood and intestinal samples. What the authors observed across the whole study: Two rectal CDR3 clonotypes were detected in all ulcerative colitis patients and were not detected in any of the controls. Repertoires were derived from total lymphocyte DNA, so rare subsets such as regulatory T cells may have patterns not reflected. The healthy control group was small, with only four individuals. Features of the rectal repertoire distinguished controls, mild-moderate colitis patients and acute severe colitis patients, and in acute severe colitis, rectal diversity was reduced because of clonal expansions. Compared with controls, ulcerative colitis patients showed significantly higher autologous blood-rectal clonal overlap, a finding that suggests increased T cell trafficking to inflamed tissue. For technical reasons, blood samples from a couple of patients gave substantially fewer templates, and these samples were excluded from the blood-rectal overlap analysis.

The specimen sequenced was blood. The clonotype comes from a boy younger than 18 with severe ulcerative colitis. The chain is assembled from TRBV30 and TRBJ2-2; the D gene cannot be resolved reliably. At the DNA level, the sequence is TGTGCCTGGAGCCCGGACCATCAATCCGGGGAGCTGTTTTTT. It translates to CAWSPDHQSGELFF.